This entry describes one T cell receptor (beta chain). This clone has a single count. No antigen is known for it. The record has no base qualities; no much larger clone is one base away. In the prospective study, participants were roughly 18 to 95 years old, resided in 24 geographic areas of the United States, and were enrolled through a virtual design. To assign participants to cohorts, the prospective study relied on clinical history that participants themselves reported in a screening survey and a study questionnaire. Recovered participants in ImmuneRACE Cohort 3 were defined as having two consecutive negative NP/OP PCR tests, clearance from a healthcare professional, or resolution of symptoms. Each participant in the prospective study had whole blood, serum and a nasopharyngeal or oropharyngeal swab collected by mobile phlebotomists. Over an approximately 2-month period, participants in the prospective study had the option of providing additional blood draws and questionnaires. Before DNA extraction, prospective study blood samples were shipped either frozen or at room temperature.

The sample originates from a study of blood T cell repertoires in COVID-19 (dated by TCRdb to the early 2020s). Regarding the research as a whole: The collaborator samples originated in the United States, Italy and Spain and spanned the acute and convalescent phases of COVID-19. The prospective study material was composed of cDNA or gDNA derived from T cells, B-cell-depleted T cells, or PBMCs. Sample metadata almost always included a de-identified subject ID, COVID-19 status, age in years and sex. The samples were drawn from the first 160 participants of the ongoing ImmuneRACE study and from some 1,300 subjects provided by 6 global collaborators. The dataset comprised deeply sampled blood TCRbeta repertoires from subjects exposed to, actively infected with, or recovered from COVID-19. The repertoires were made available in a free public database intended to serve as a resource for research on the immune response to SARS-CoV-2. Where available, HLA class I and class II types were taken from metadata supplied by the sample provider and were not determined by assay-based typing.

Overall study results and their limits: The amount of clinical and demographic metadata varied by source and participant and was provided uncurated.

The immunoSEQ Assay, a bias-controlled multiplex PCR, was used to amplify TCRbeta CDR3 regions from genomic DNA. The paper's data handling went like this. Within the assay, amplification of reference gene primers was used to estimate how many nucleated cells each sample contained. To quantify the absolute abundance of each unique TCRbeta CDR3 rearrangement, sequence reads were collapsed and filtered. For each sample, productive Simpson clonality was calculated as the square root of Simpson's diversity index across productive rearrangements. Sourced from immuneACCESS, this table was stored by TCRdb with only in-frame sequences that have V and J called. A share of the clones is absent; for the studies checked, an unresolved V gene accounts for under half, and the remainder has no known explanation. Clone size and the V and J calls come from that table; the DNA yielded D and trimming. The sample contains about 320,000 clones, 86% of them found a single time. Jointly, the top ten make up less than 11% of the sample.

According to the germline V gene (reference sequence), CDR1 reads LGHDT and CDR2 reads YNNKEL. V trim: 1 base; J trim: 4 bases; unmatched bases: 5. The CDR3 numbers 16 residues from cysteine through phenylalanine. Kept here is only the CDR3 DNA, which spans 48 bases and is read in frame from base 1. In this chain, TRBV3-1 (or the pseudogene TRBV3-2) is recombined with TRBJ2-3; 10 middle bases align to TRBD2. Sequencing was carried out using PBMCs or T cells enriched from blood (not recorded which). This TCR came from a woman younger than 30 who had recovered from COVID-19. The DNA sequence is given as TGTGCCAGCAGCCAAGGTGCTAGCGGGAGACCAGATACGCAGTATTTT. It is translated as CASSQGASGRPDTQYF.